The entry below gives a single T cell receptor (beta chain) sequence along with its context. Its antigen is currently unknown. The table came from immunoSEQ multiplex PCR; TCRdb's copy has only in-frame clones and leaves some out. The sample yields some 2,100,000 clones, almost 96% seen once. The data were taken from a study of shared clonotypes between healthy human individuals. V was cut by 5 bases and J by 6 bases, with 10 bases left in between. This CDR3 is built from 11 residues. The V gene's germline CDR1 is SQVTM and CDR2 ANQGSEA. Study-wide findings and caveats: The study found lower generation probabilities in non-shared clonotypes than in those shared by all four donors. Sharing across four donors was highest in naive CD4 (around 5%) and lowest in memory CD8 (roughly 0.4%).

Healthy HIV-negative adults with no recent acute infections or vaccinations were recruited as donors. This rearrangement joins TRBV29-1 to TRBJ1-2; D possibly corresponds to TRBD1 (6 bases). This TCR was sampled from a man aged 18-30 years in good health. What was sequenced was naive CD4+ T cells sorted from blood. Sample subset: CD45RA+ positively selected. The CDR3 reads CSVPQGNGYTF. CDR3 in DNA: TGCAGCGTTCCCCAGGGGAATGGCTACACCTTC.